This TCR beta chain was recorded in a study of vaccination and CD4 T cells after COVID-19. Points from the study as a whole: The median number of SARS-CoV-2-reactive clonotypes increased from roughly 21 to 40, a change that did not reach significance.

Cultured CD4+ T cell DNA underwent sequencing with the Oncomine TCR Beta short-read assay. TCRdb re-analysed the PCR reads in MiXCR, keeping a single row per CDR3 protein. The sample records some 6,500 distinct CDR3 sequences, approximately 52% being singletons. The treatment denotes: approximately 11-day PBMC culture with coronavirus spike peptide pools or control peptides (ViraFEST assay). An unexposed donor provided the CD4+ T cells, which were collected before the COVID-19 pandemic (2011-2018). Germline CDR1 and CDR2: LNHNV and YYDKDF (reference sequence). The CDR3 has 16 amino acids. Trimming pared 5 bases from V and 0 bases from J, leaving 13 bases between. Comments on this clonotype: As yet, its antigen is unknown.

The source of this sequence is a human donor in good health. The sample taken for sequencing was CD4+ T cells from blood, cultured in vitro. The rearrangement joins TRBV15 to TRBJ1-4; no firm D call. The CDR3, as DNA: TGTGCCACCAGCTCACGACCGGCTGCAACTAATGAAAAACTGTTTTTT. Its protein product is CATSSRPAATNEKLFF. Full variable domain (rest looked up from reference TRBV15 and TRBJ1-4): DAMVIQNPRYQVTQFGKPVTLSCSQTLNHNVMYWYQQKSSQAPKLLFHYYDKDFNNEADTPDNFQSRRPNTSFCFLDIRSPGLGDTAMYLCATSSRPAATNEKLFFGSGTQLSVL.